These T cell receptor beta chains were read from a single sample in a study of cytomegalovirus exposure and HLA in healthy donors. The method was immunoSEQ multiplex PCR; TCRdb's version includes in-frame clones alone and lacks a portion of them. In the table there are 160,000 or so clones, 80% of which are singletons. The sequenced sample was PBMCs. The receptors here all came from a man aged 35-49 years in good health and CMV-seronegative. Both conserved end residues are part of each CDR3. The D gene is left open where the match is weak. The size of a clone is reported for some rows only, either as once, few or many, or as a class for expanded clones.

CDR3 protein | CDR3 DNA | D gene | V gene | clone size | J gene
CATQDSSSGNTIYF | TGCGCCACCCAGGACAGTAGCTCTGGAAACACCATATATTTT | - | TRBV10-2 | - | TRBJ1-3
CASRDSSSYNSPLHF | TGTGCCAGTAGGGACAGTAGCTCCTATAATTCACCCCTCCACTTT | - | TRBV19 | few | TRBJ1-6
CASSPIRAGGYGYTF | TGTGCCAGCAGCCCAATCAGGGCCGGGGGGTATGGCTACACCTTC | - | TRBV7-9 | - | TRBJ1-2
CASSETGTSGRAGQFF | TGTGCCAGCAGCGAAACCGGGACTAGCGGGAGGGCCGGACAGTTCTTC | TRBD2 | TRBV7-3 | - | TRBJ2-1
CASSPTGGNEQYF | TGTGCCAGTAGCCCGACAGGGGGTAACGAGCAGTACTTC | TRBD1 | TRBV19 | - | TRBJ2-7
CASSLEANRGPQHF | TGCGCCAGCAGCTTGGAAGCCAACCGGGGGCCCCAGCATTTT | - | TRBV5-1 | few | TRBJ1-5
CAITDRVDTEAFF | TGTGCCATCACTGACAGGGTGGACACTGAAGCTTTCTTT | TRBD1 | TRBV10-3 | - | TRBJ1-1
CASSFPGQGGNTQYF | TGTGCCAGCAGCTTTCCCGGACAGGGAGGGAATACGCAGTATTTT | - | TRBV5-4 | - | TRBJ2-3
CASSYAVGGAYEAFF | TGTGCCAGCAGTTACGCGGTTGGGGGGGCCTATGAAGCTTTCTTT | - | TRBV6-5 | - | TRBJ1-1
CAWGRDRAYEQYF | TGTGCCTGGGGCCGGGACAGAGCCTACGAGCAGTACTTC | TRBD1 | TRBV30 | - | TRBJ2-7
CASSLVLAEDNEQFF | TGTGCCAGCAGCTTAGTACTAGCGGAAGACAATGAGCAGTTCTTC | TRBD2 | TRBV7-9 | - | TRBJ2-1
CASSYYRVPMNTEAFF | TGTGCCAGCAGTTACTACAGGGTCCCCATGAACACTGAAGCTTTCTTT | - | TRBV6-5 | - | TRBJ1-1
CASSSPPSGSYNEQFF | TGTGCCAGCAGTTCCCCTCCGAGCGGCTCCTACAATGAGCAGTTCTTC | - | TRBV27 | - | TRBJ2-1
CASSEVRGLYNSPLHF | TGTGCCAGCAGTGAAGTGAGAGGACTCTATAATTCACCCCTCCACTTT | - | TRBV6-1 | - | TRBJ1-6
CASSQELNRGETQYF | TGCGCCAGCAGCCAAGAACTAAACAGGGGGGAGACCCAGTACTTC | TRBD1 | TRBV4-3 | - | TRBJ2-5
CASSRDRGTITDTQYF | TGTGCCAGCAGCCGGGACAGGGGAACGATCACAGATACGCAGTATTTT | TRBD1 | TRBV5-4 | - | TRBJ2-3
CASSLEAGVKYEQFF | TGTGCCAGCAGCTTGGAGGCAGGGGTTAAATATGAGCAGTTCTTC | - | TRBV5-4 | once | TRBJ2-1
CASSRFAGGAYGYTF | TGTGCCAGCAGCCGATTCGCAGGGGGCGCTTATGGCTACACCTTC | TRBD1 | TRBV7-2 | - | TRBJ1-2
CASSQFLLDTQYF | TGTGCCAGCAGCCAATTCCTTCTGGATACGCAGTATTTT | - | TRBV14 | few | TRBJ2-3
CASSFGQGRNSPLHF | TGTGCCAGCAGCTTCGGACAGGGACGGAATTCACCCCTCCACTTT | TRBD1 | TRBV7-6 | - | TRBJ1-6
CASSRQANYGYTF | TGTGCCAGCAGCAGACAGGCTAACTATGGCTACACCTTC | - | TRBV7-9 | - | TRBJ1-2
CAWSDEYSGNTIYF | TGTGCCTGGAGTGACGAGTACTCTGGAAACACCATATATTTT | - | TRBV30 | - | TRBJ1-3
CASSEGTANTEAFF | TGTGCCAGCAGTGAAGGGACAGCGAACACTGAAGCTTTCTTT | TRBD1 | TRBV6-5 | once | TRBJ1-1
CASSLSGRAPGTDTQYF | TGTGCCAGCAGTCTGTCGGGGAGGGCCCCTGGCACAGATACGCAGTATTTT | TRBD2 | TRBV5-4 | - | TRBJ2-3
CASRPDRISYNEQFF | TGTGCCAGCAGACCGGACAGGATCTCCTACAATGAGCAGTTCTTC | TRBD1 | TRBV7-9 | - | TRBJ2-1
CASSAQGARQPQHF | TGTGCCAGCAGTGCCCAGGGGGCGAGGCAGCCCCAGCATTTT | TRBD1 | TRBV6-5 | - | TRBJ1-5
CASSSRSVGQGGNIQYF | TGTGCCAGCAGCTCGCGTTCTGTCGGCCAGGGAGGGAACATTCAGTACTTC | TRBD2 | TRBV5-4 | - | TRBJ2-4
CASSQITPAQADTQYF | TGTGCCAGCAGCCAAATAACCCCCGCCCAAGCCGATACGCAGTATTTT | - | TRBV7-6 | - | TRBJ2-3
CASSEGQNTEAFF | TGCGCCAGCAGTGAGGGGCAGAACACTGAAGCTTTCTTT | - | TRBV10-2 | - | TRBJ1-1
CASSMSRYTEAFF | TGTGCCAGTAGTATGAGCCGATACACTGAAGCTTTCTTT | - | TRBV19 | - | TRBJ1-1
CASSPGTGGYGYTF | TGTGCCAGCTCCCCCGGCACAGGGGGCTATGGCTACACCTTC | TRBD1 | TRBV18 | few | TRBJ1-2
CASSSRLAGTYEQYF | TGTGCCAGCAGTTCCAGACTAGCGGGGACCTACGAGCAGTACTTC | TRBD2 | TRBV11-3 | - | TRBJ2-7
CSARTGGPQHF | TGCAGTGCTAGGACGGGGGGGCCCCAGCATTTT | - | TRBV20-1 | - | TRBJ1-5
CASSIAGGPGETQYF | TGTGCCAGTAGTATAGCGGGGGGGCCTGGGGAGACCCAGTACTTC | TRBD2 | TRBV19 | - | TRBJ2-5
CASQGRDRGRSGTYEQYF | TGTGCCAGCCAGGGGAGAGACAGGGGGCGGTCGGGGACCTACGAGCAGTACTTC | TRBD1 | TRBV19 | once | TRBJ2-7
CASSLAPGGAYSTDTQYF | TGTGCCAGCAGCTTAGCCCCGGGGGGGGCTTATAGCACAGATACGCAGTATTTT | TRBD2 | TRBV7-7 | - | TRBJ2-3
CASSLGEAYQPQHF | TGTGCCAGCAGCTTAGGAGAAGCTTATCAGCCCCAGCATTTT | - | TRBV7-2 | - | TRBJ1-5
CTSSPPRKRGGSDTQYF | TGCACCAGCAGCCCTCCGAGAAAGCGGGGGGGGTCAGATACGCAGTATTTT | - | TRBV1 | - | TRBJ2-3
CASRPEGRGLYGYTF | TGCGCCAGCCGCCCCGAGGGCAGGGGGCTTTATGGCTACACCTTC | TRBD1 | TRBV10-2 | - | TRBJ1-2
CASSLSGRWDTQYF | TGTGCCAGCAGCCTTAGCGGGAGATGGGATACGCAGTATTTT | TRBD2 | TRBV7-8 | - | TRBJ2-3
CASSLVLTSGETQYF | TGTGCCAGCAGCTTAGTTTTGACTAGCGGTGAGACCCAGTACTTC | TRBD2 | TRBV7-2 | - | TRBJ2-5
CASSYDSGGSYEQYF | TGTGCCAGCAGTTATGACTCGGGAGGGTCCTACGAGCAGTACTTC | TRBD2 | TRBV27 | - | TRBJ2-7
CAWGAFAKGPETQYF | TGTGCCTGGGGTGCGTTTGCTAAGGGGCCTGAGACCCAGTACTTC | - | TRBV30 | once | TRBJ2-5
CASSLGLAVTFEQYF | TGTGCCAGCAGTTTGGGACTAGCGGTAACATTCGAGCAGTACTTC | TRBD2 | TRBV2 | - | TRBJ2-7
CASSSGWARGEKLFF | TGCGCCAGCAGCAGCGGATGGGCGCGCGGTGAAAAACTGTTTTTT | - | TRBV5-1 | - | TRBJ1-4
CASSFLTAGSGYTF | TGTGCCAGCAGCTTCTTAACAGCCGGCTCTGGCTACACCTTC | - | TRBV7-2 | - | TRBJ1-2
CASSLRDREEKLFF | TGTGCCAGCAGCTTGCGGGACAGGGAGGAAAAACTGTTTTTT | TRBD1 | TRBV5-6 | - | TRBJ1-4
CAISEWGQGYTEAFF | TGTGCCATCAGTGAGTGGGGACAGGGCTACACTGAAGCTTTCTTT | TRBD1 | TRBV10-3 | - | TRBJ1-1
CASSPLSGGASVGTEAFF | TGTGCCAGCTCACCACTAAGCGGGGGCGCATCTGTTGGGACTGAAGCTTTCTTT | - | TRBV18 | - | TRBJ1-1